This T cell receptor (beta chain) was recovered during a study of CD8 T cells in Susac syndrome. Concerning this clonotype: Its specificity is unknown.

Findings of the study overall: Only a relatively small number of individuals were included in the TCR sequencing and HLA analysis.

CD8+ and CD4+ T cells circulating in blood were sequenced for TCR beta. TEMRA cells were enriched by FACS, while CD8+ and CD4+ T cells were obtained through a negative isolation that was performed magnetically. It was with random hexamers that 0.5 to 1 ug RNA was reverse transcribed. MiXCR was run by TCRdb on the immunoSEQ multiplex PCR reads, yielding one entry per CDR3 protein. The sample lists around 160,000 distinct CDR3 sequences; roughly 93% were seen once. With V trimmed by 4 bases and J by 3 bases, 2 bases remained unmatched. The germline V gene encodes CDR1 SQVTM and CDR2 ANQGSEA. This CDR3 has 13 amino acids.

The sequencing input was CD4+ T cells from PBMCs. The rearrangement links TRBV29-1 to TRBJ1-5, with 8 bases matching TRBD1. The receptor comes from a human donor in good health. The CDR3 loop reads CSVGQGNNQPQHF. CDR3 nucleotide sequence: TGCAGCGTTGGACAGGGGAACAATCAGCCCCAGCATTTT. The whole variable domain, filled in from reference TRBV29-1 and TRBJ1-5, reads SAVISQKPSRDICQRGTSLTIQCQVDSQVTMMFWYRQQPGQSLTLIATANQGSEATYESGFVIDKFPISRPNLTFSTLTVSNMSPEDSSIYLCSVGQGNNQPQHFGDGTRLSIL.